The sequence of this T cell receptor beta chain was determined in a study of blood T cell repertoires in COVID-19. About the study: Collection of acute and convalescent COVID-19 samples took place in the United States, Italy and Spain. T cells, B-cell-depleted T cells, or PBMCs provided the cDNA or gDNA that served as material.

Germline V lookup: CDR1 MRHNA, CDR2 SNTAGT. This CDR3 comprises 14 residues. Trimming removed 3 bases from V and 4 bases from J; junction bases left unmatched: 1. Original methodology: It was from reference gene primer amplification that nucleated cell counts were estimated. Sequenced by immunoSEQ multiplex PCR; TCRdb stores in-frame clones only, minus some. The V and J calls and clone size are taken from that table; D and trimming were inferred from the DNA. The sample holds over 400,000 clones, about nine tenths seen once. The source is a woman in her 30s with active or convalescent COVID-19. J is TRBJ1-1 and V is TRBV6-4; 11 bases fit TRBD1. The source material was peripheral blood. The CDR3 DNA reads TGTGCCAGCAGTGATGGGACAGGGGGCACTGAAGCTTTCTTT. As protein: CASSDGTGGTEAFF.